This T cell receptor beta chain was recovered during a study of regulatory T cells in long-lasting Graves disease. This clonotype has ten or more counts. Arm-PCR with iRepertoire HTBI primers amplified the CDR3 regions for these TCR beta libraries. In the authors' methods: The study identified more than 55 TRBV and 14 to 15 TRBJ segments across samples. From the multiplex PCR reads, TCRdb called clonotypes with MiXCR, one entry per CDR3 protein. In this record, the V and J calls reflect TCRdb's handling and not the investigators' own analysis. In the table there are hundreds of thousands of distinct CDR3 sequences, roughly 13% of which are singletons. The time point is: newly diagnosed GD, antithyroid drugs for less than 3 months. There was RNA extracted from PBMCs, and the TCR library was made from it. Graves' disease was diagnosed by American Thyroid Association guidelines. V lost 4 bases and J lost 2, with 22 bases in between. This CDR3 contains 18 residues. The germline gives CDR1 KGHDR, CDR2 SFDVKD.

The same data also went into a second study, on T cells in Graves' hyperthyroidism and ophthalmopathy. That investigation notes: Researchers ran a first-round RT-PCR on the TCR CDR3 using the HTBI primer set.

The material was peripheral blood mononuclear cells (PBMCs), obtained at new diagnosis, from a patient treated with antithyroid drugs. The chain combines TRBV24-1 with TRBJ2-5; tentatively, D is TRBD2 (5 bases). The TCR originated in a man aged 25-45 years with Graves disease. This CDR3 is CATSDPTPGIQSQETQYF. The CDR3 nucleotides are TGTGCCACCAGTGACCCTACCCCGGGGATTCAGAGTCAAGAGACCCAGTACTTC.